This T cell receptor beta chain appears in the sequencing data of a study of T cell changes during pregnancy in multiple sclerosis. This clone was detected only a few times. Some clones are missing from TCRdb's copy, which holds only in-frame ones; the method was immunoSEQ multiplex PCR. Altogether approximately 32,000 clones are present, about 92% being singletons, with the ten largest covering roughly 5.1%. Germline lookup yields CDR1 MGHRA and CDR2 YSYEKL. The CDR3 totals 15 residues. The V and J ends lost 1 base and 0 bases, in that order; junction bases with no gene match: 0. The rearrangement joins TRBV4-1 to TRBJ2-1; 7 positions agree with TRBD2. Sequencing was performed on CD8+ T cells from peripheral blood mononuclear cells, taken in the first trimester of pregnancy. The receptor comes from a female donor with multiple sclerosis, enrolled in a pregnancy study. CDR3 loop: CASSQGGSSYNEQFF. CDR3 in DNA: TGCGCCAGCAGCCAAGGCGGGAGCTCCTACAATGAGCAGTTCTTC.